This T cell receptor (beta chain) was obtained from a study of cytomegalovirus exposure and HLA in healthy donors. Trimming cost V 1 base and J 10 bases, with 8 bases left between them. Germline V CDR1 and CDR2: LGHNA, YNFKEQ. The CDR3 spans 13 residues. This clone was recorded only once. What it binds is not known. Findings and limits, study-wide: It was in a later analysis that TCR association rates were seen to vary by HLA locus, highest for DRB1 and lowest for HLA-C. Accurate HLA-A and HLA-B prediction from TCR beta sequences was reported for most subjects.

PCR primers comprised 60 Vbeta and 13 Jbeta primers. Only in-frame clones appear in the TCRdb table, and some are missing; sequencing was by immunoSEQ multiplex PCR. The sample has 120,000 to 150,000 clones; more than 70% are singletons. The TCR originated in a male donor in good health and CMV-seropositive. What was sequenced was PBMCs. The chain couples TRBV4-2 to TRBJ1-6, with D hard to call. DNA of the CDR3: TGTGCCAGCAGCCAAGCAGTCCAATCACCCCTCCACTTT. Translated: CASSQAVQSPLHF.